The rows below give T cell receptor beta chains drawn from one sample of a study of regulatory T cells in long-lasting Graves disease. MiXCR, applied by TCRdb to the multiplex PCR reads, yields one record per CDR3 protein. The sample lists about 470,000 distinct CDR3 sequences; about 20% were seen once. The material was peripheral blood mononuclear cells (PBMCs), obtained when the disease was refractory, from a patient treated with antithyroid drugs. These TCRs come from a female donor with Graves disease. Each CDR3 is given with its conserved first and last residue. The order of the fields is clone size, D gene, CDR3 length, V gene, J gene, CDR3 DNA, CDR3 protein. A D gene is named only where the DNA matches it firmly. The size field is filled for only some rows; it gives once, few, many or a size class.

-	-	17	TRBV27	TRBJ2-7	TGTGCCAGCAGTCCGTCCATAATGGGAGTTACCGGGTACGAGCAGTACTTC	CASSPSIMGVTGYEQYF
-	-	13	TRBV20-1	TRBJ1-1	TGCAGTGCTAGACCCGCCATGAACACTGAAGCTTTCTTT	CSARPAMNTEAFF
many	TRBD1	15	TRBV27	TRBJ1-1	TGTGCCAGCAGTTTATATCCGACAGGGGGTACTGAAGCTTTCTTT	CASSLYPTGGTEAFF
many	TRBD1	16	TRBV11-2	TRBJ1-6	TGTGCCAGCAGCCCAAGACGACAGGGGGCTAATTCACCCCTCCACTTT	CASSPRRQGANSPLHF
many	-	14	TRBV28	TRBJ2-2	TGTGCCAGCAGAAGGGGAGGGGGCCCCGGGGAGCTGTTTTTT	CASRRGGGPGELFF
few	TRBD2	14	TRBV7-3	TRBJ2-7	TGTGCCAGCAGCTTATTCGGGACTACTTACGAGCAGTACTTC	CASSLFGTTYEQYF
few	-	13	TRBV5-1	TRBJ2-2	TGCGCCAGCAGCCAGCAAGGCACCGGGGAGCTGTTTTTT	CASSQQGTGELFF
-	-	13	TRBV5-5	TRBJ2-7	TGTGCCAGCAGCTTGTTCGGAAGCCACGAGCAGTACTTC	CASSLFGSHEQYF
-	TRBD2	17	TRBV20-1	TRBJ2-1	TGCAGTGCTTTCACCGGGACTAGCGGAGAAACCTACAATGAGCAGTTCTTC	CSAFTGTSGETYNEQFF
few	TRBD1	19	TRBV20-1	TRBJ1-1	TGCAGTGCTAGAGCCTCTCGACAGGGGGTCTCCTTGGGAGGGACTGAAGCTTTCTTT	CSARASRQGVSLGGTEAFF
few	-	14	TRBV5-1	TRBJ1-2	TGCGCCAGCAGCTTCTTGGTTGAGGGTGATGGCTACACCTTC	CASSFLVEGDGYTF
once	TRBD2	16	TRBV9	TRBJ2-1	TGTGCCAGCAGCGTCCGACTAGCGGGAGCCTACAATGAGCAGTTCTTC	CASSVRLAGAYNEQFF
few	TRBD1	14	TRBV7-9	TRBJ1-2	TGTGCCAGCAGCTTATTACAGGGGGCTGATGGCTACACCTTC	CASSLLQGADGYTF
-	-	13	TRBV7-3	TRBJ2-1	TGTGCCAGCAGCTTAGGAGGGGGTACCGAGCAGTTCTTC	CASSLGGGTEQFF
many	TRBD2	18	TRBV27	TRBJ2-5	TGTGCCAGCAGTGCGGGACTAGCGGGAGAGCGCGACCAAGAGACCCAGTACTTC	CASSAGLAGERDQETQYF
many	-	14	TRBV12-3/TRBV12-4	TRBJ2-5	TGTGCCAGCAGTTTAAGTCCAGGCCAAGAGACCCAGTACTTC	CASSLSPGQETQYF
few	-	15	TRBV6-1	TRBJ2-5	TGTGCCAGCAGAAATAGCGGAGGACCTCAAGAGACCCAGTACTTC	CASRNSGGPQETQYF
few	TRBD2	15	TRBV19	TRBJ2-7	TGTGCCAGTAGTATAGCCCTAGCGGGCTCCTACGAGCAGTACTTC	CASSIALAGSYEQYF
-	-	14	TRBV2	TRBJ2-1	TGTGCCAGCAGTGCTAGCGTAGCCTACAATGAGCAGTTCTTC	CASSASVAYNEQFF
-	-	15	TRBV4-1	TRBJ1-1	TGCGCCAGCAGCCAAGTATTAACCAAGAACACTGAAGCTTTCTTT	CASSQVLTKNTEAFF
many	-	12	TRBV28	TRBJ2-7	TGTGCCAGCAACTCTGCAAGCTACGAGCAGTACTTC	CASNSASYEQYF
few	-	13	TRBV6-1	TRBJ2-7	TGTGCCAGCACAGGTGGGGGCGAAAAAGAGCAGTACTTC	CASTGGGEKEQYF
many	-	14	TRBV6-2/TRBV6-3	TRBJ2-7	TGTGCCAGCAGTTACGTAGGGCGACGCTACGAGCAGTACTTC	CASSYVGRRYEQYF
many	-	13	TRBV28	TRBJ1-1	TGTGCCAGCAGTTTAGTCGGCGGTCAAGGGGCTTTCTTT	CASSLVGGQGAFF
few	TRBD1	17	TRBV28	TRBJ2-7	TGTGCCAGCAGTCCAACAGGACCGGGACAGGGGGCTTACGAGCAGTACTTC	CASSPTGPGQGAYEQYF
many	TRBD1	14	TRBV29-1	TRBJ2-5	TGCAGCGTTGTAGTCTGGGACAGCGAAGAGACCCAGTACTTC	CSVVVWDSEETQYF
many	TRBD1	13	TRBV2	TRBJ2-7	TGTGCCAGGACAGGACAGGACTCCTACGAGCAGTACTTC	CARTGQDSYEQYF
many	-	14	TRBV20-1	TRBJ2-5	TGCAGTGCTGCTGGTGGGGGCAGGTCGGAGACCCAGTACTTC	CSAAGGGRSETQYF
-	-	13	TRBV28	TRBJ1-5	TGTGCCACCATAAGGGACAGCAATCAGCCCCAGCATTTT	CATIRDSNQPQHF
once	TRBD2	18	TRBV18	TRBJ2-2	TGTGCCAGCTCACCATCCCGGACTAGCGGGACGAACACCGGGGAGCTGTTTTTT	CASSPSRTSGTNTGELFF
-	-	14	TRBV6-4	TRBJ2-1	TGTGCCAGCAGTCCCTTAGTGACCTACAATGAGCAGTTCTTC	CASSPLVTYNEQFF
-	-	13	TRBV2	TRBJ2-7	TGTGCCAGCAGGGCAGGCTTCTCCTACGAGCAGTACTTC	CASRAGFSYEQYF
-	TRBD1	17	TRBV28	TRBJ1-5	TGTGCCAGCAGTATTCCCCTCCTAGGGACAGCATGTCAGCCCCAGCATTTT	CASSIPLLGTACQPQHF
few	-	13	TRBV13	TRBJ2-2	TGTGCCAGCAGCATCGGGATACCCGGGGAGCTGTTTTTT	CASSIGIPGELFF
many	-	11	TRBV29-1	TRBJ2-7	TGCAGCGTTGGGGATACCTACGAGCAGTACTTC	CSVGDTYEQYF
many	TRBD1	14	TRBV2	TRBJ2-5	TGTGCCAGCAGGGCGACAGGGGGCGACGAGACCCAGTACTTC	CASRATGGDETQYF
-	-	18	TRBV6-5	TRBJ1-1	TGTGCCAGCAGTTACCCGGACCCCTTTCCCGGTTGGAGCACTGAAGCTTTCTTT	CASSYPDPFPGWSTEAFF
-	TRBD2	17	TRBV20-1	TRBJ2-1	TGCAGTGCCCCCGGGACTAGCGGGAGACCAAGCTACAATGAGCAGTTCTTC	CSAPGTSGRPSYNEQFF
once	-	13	TRBV28	TRBJ2-4	TGTGCCAGCAGCCGACTAGCCAAAAACATTCAGTACTTC	CASSRLAKNIQYF
many	TRBD1	13	TRBV10-3	TRBJ1-1	TGTGCCATCAGTGGTGCAGGGGGGACTGAAGCTTTCTTT	CAISGAGGTEAFF
few	TRBD2	14	TRBV7-9	TRBJ2-7	TGTGCCAGCAGCTTAGGCCTAGCGGCCGACGAGCAGTACTTC	CASSLGLAADEQYF
few	TRBD2	15	TRBV28	TRBJ2-3	TGTGCCAGCAGCTGGACTAGCGGGACCACAGATACGCAGTATTTT	CASSWTSGTTDTQYF
many	-	14	TRBV29-1	TRBJ2-7	TGCAGCGTTGAGACGGAGAGGAGCTCCTACGAGCAGTACTTC	CSVETERSSYEQYF